One and the same sample provided the 30 T cell receptor beta chains below, sequenced in a study of cytomegalovirus exposure and HLA in healthy donors. Libraries were prepared by immunoSEQ multiplex PCR; TCRdb keeps only in-frame clonotypes and omits some of them. The repertoire has more than 110,000 clones, less than 90% of them found once; the top ten carry roughly 3%. Sequenced material: PBMCs. Receptors originate from a man between 18 and 29 years old in good health and CMV-seronegative.

The chain combines TRBV15 with TRBJ1-2; possibly TRBD1 for D (5 bases). Germline V gene data show CDR1 as LNHNV and CDR2 as YYDKDF (reference sequence). Trimming left V 1 base short and J 5 bases short, with 26 bases between. The CDR3 length is 19 residues. The CDR3 bases are TGTGCCACCAGCAGAGGCGGGGACCGACACAACACGTTCGGGTATGGCTACACCTTC. It is translated as CATSRGGDRHNTFGYGYTF.

CDR3 in amino acids: CAWSWDREANEQFF. The DNA of the CDR3 is TGTGCCTGGAGTTGGGACAGGGAGGCAAATGAGCAGTTCTTC. This rearrangement joins TRBV30 to TRBJ2-1; 9 bases agree with TRBD1. This CDR3 spans 14 amino acids. Germline assignment: CDR1 GTSNPN and CDR2 SVGIG (reference sequence). Trimming took 2 bases from V and 7 from J; bases not matched to a gene: 6.

This rearrangement joins TRBV7-9 to TRBJ2-7; 7 nucleotides align to TRBD2. The V gene's germline CDR1 is SEHNR and CDR2 FQNEAQ (reference sequence). The CDR3 totals 15 residues. The V segment lost 4 bases and the J segment 0 bases; nucleotides outside the gene matches: 6. In DNA form, the CDR3 reads TGTGCCAGCAGCTCTGGGGAGGGGCGCTCCTACGAGCAGTACTTC. Protein product: CASSSGEGRSYEQYF.

The chain uses TRBV6-6 and TRBJ1-2, with 7 bases that match TRBD1. The CDR3 is 14 residues long. With 0 bases clipped from V and 6 bases from J, the junction kept 4 bases outside the gene matches. The V gene's germline CDR1 is MNHNY and CDR2 SVGAGI (reference sequence). This CDR3 is CASSYSPTGDGYTF. In DNA form, the CDR3 reads TGTGCCAGCAGTTACTCGCCTACAGGGGATGGCTACACCTTC.

V is TRBV13 and J is TRBJ1-5, with 12 positions matching TRBD1. Germline V gene lookup returns CDR1 PRHDT and CDR2 FYEKMQ (reference sequence). This CDR3 is 16 amino acids long. V dropped 5 bases and J dropped 7; count of bases not matched to a gene: 9. CDR3 coding DNA: TGTGCCAGCAGCCGCCGGGACAGGGGGCCGAACCAGCCCCAGCATTTT. Translating gives CASSRRDRGPNQPQHF.

The chain's CDR3 is CASISGTEAFF. CDR3 nucleotide sequence: TGTGCCAGCATCTCGGGCACTGAAGCTTTCTTT. The chain has TRBV6-1 and TRBJ1-1, with D unresolved. CDR3 length equals 11 residues. Germline lookup yields CDR1 MNHNS and CDR2 SASEGT. With 7 bases removed from V and 4 bases from J, the gap between germline ends came to 7 bases.

V is TRBV5-4 and J is TRBJ2-5, with D hard to call. This CDR3 region has 14 residues. Germline loops: CDR1 SGHNT, CDR2 YYREEE (reference sequence). The V gene lost 4 bases and the J gene lost 2 bases, with 12 bases spanning the gap. CDR3 bases: TGTGCCAGCAGCCCCTCGTACGGGCAAGAGACCCAGTACTTC. Encoded protein: CASSPSYGQETQYF.

This chain joins TRBV15 and TRBJ2-7; 9 bases match TRBD2. CDR3 length: 18 residues. The germline CDR1 and CDR2 sequences are LNHNV and YYDKDF (reference sequence). V was clipped by 1 base and J by 3 bases; unmatched bases: 13. CDR3 sequence reads: CATSRATYRLADNYEQYF. CDR3 in DNA: TGTGCCACCAGCAGAGCTACCTACCGACTAGCGGATAACTACGAGCAGTACTTC.

The chain carries TRBV18 and TRBJ2-5; the match to TRBD2 covers 11 bases. Looked up from germline, CDR1 is KGHSH and CDR2 is LQKENI. V lost 3 bases and J lost 0; bases outside the gene matches: 0. This CDR3 spans 15 amino acids. The CDR3 loop is CASSPTSGDQETQYF. The CDR3 DNA sequence: TGTGCCAGCTCACCGACTAGCGGGGACCAAGAGACCCAGTACTTC. Using reference TRBV18 and TRBJ2-5 for the parts outside the CDR3, the full variable domain is NAGVMQNPRHLVRRRGQEARLRCSPMKGHSHVYWYRQLPEEGLKFMVYLQKENIIDESGMPKERFSAEFPKEGPSILRIQQVVRGDSAAYFCASSPTSGDQETQYFGPGTRLLVL.

The V call is TRBV19, the J call TRBJ2-7; perhaps TRBD1 as D (5 bases). From germline, CDR1 is LNHDA and CDR2 SQIVND (reference sequence). Deletions cut 3 bases from V and 5 bases from J, with 11 bases between. The CDR3 contains 13 residues. In nucleotides, the CDR3 is TGTGCCAGTAGTATGTCCAGGGAAGACGAGCAGTACTTC. It yields the protein CASSMSREDEQYF. Full variable domain (missing parts from reference TRBV19 and TRBJ2-7): DGGITQSPKYLFRKEGQNVTLSCEQNLNHDAMYWYRQDPGQGLRLIYYSQIVNDFQKGDIAEGYSVSREKKESFPLTVTSAQKNPTAFYLCASSMSREDEQYFGPGTRLTVT.

This chain joins TRBV7-7 and TRBJ2-2; possible D gene TRBD1, 5 bases. Germline assignment: CDR1 SSHAT and CDR2 FNYEAQ (reference sequence). The germline V and J ends were trimmed by 1 base and 4 bases, with 16 bases remaining between them. The CDR3 is 17 amino acids. Written as DNA, the CDR3 is TGTGCCAGCAGCTTAGAGGTAGCACAGGCCGGCACCGGGGAGCTGTTTTTT. As protein: CASSLEVAQAGTGELFF.

This clone was recorded only once. The chain joins TRBV5-1 to TRBJ2-5; 7 bases agree with TRBD1. The CDR3 length is 13 residues. The trim removed 6 bases at V and 0 bases at J, leaving 2 bases unmatched. Germline loops: CDR1 SGHRS, CDR2 YFSETQ. CDR3: CASKQGHQETQYF. The CDR3 nucleotides are TGCGCCAGCAAACAGGGGCACCAAGAGACCCAGTACTTC. Full variable domain (rest looked up from reference TRBV5-1 and TRBJ2-5): KAGVTQTPRYLIKTRGQQVTLSCSPISGHRSVSWYQQTPGQGLQFLFEYFSETQRNKGNFPGRFSGRQFSNSRSEMNVSTLELGDSALYLCASKQGHQETQYFGPGTRLLVL.

The chain joins TRBV6-1 to TRBJ2-7, with 9 bases identical to TRBD2. Germline CDR1 MNHNS, CDR2 SASEGT. With V trimmed by 4 bases and J by 0 bases, 4 bases remained unmatched. There are 15 residues in the CDR3. The CDR3 sequence is CASSVLAGLSYEQYF. CDR3 bases: TGTGCCAGCAGTGTACTAGCGGGTCTCTCCTACGAGCAGTACTTC.

The J gene is TRBJ1-1, the V gene TRBV5-6; D uncertain. V dropped 0 bases and J dropped 3 bases, with 12 bases sitting between them. Germline CDR1 SGHDT, CDR2 YYEEEE. This CDR3 has 15 amino acids. The CDR3 protein is CASSLVRADYTEAFF. CDR3 bases: TGTGCCAGCAGCTTGGTGCGGGCCGATTACACTGAAGCTTTCTTT.

The chain employs TRBV10-3 and TRBJ2-7; no reliable D call. The CDR3 covers 15 residues. Trimming shortened V by 4 bases and J by 0 bases, and 13 bases separated the two germline ends. Germline values: CDR1 ENHRY, CDR2 SYGVKD. CDR3 in amino acids: CAISGSYSASYEQYF. The DNA of the CDR3 is TGTGCCATCAGTGGGTCTTACAGTGCCTCCTACGAGCAGTACTTC.

The gene calls are TRBV30 and TRBJ1-3, with D possibly TRBD1 on 6 matching bases. Germline V CDR1 and CDR2: GTSNPN, SVGIG (reference sequence). Trimming removed 2 bases from V and 2 bases from J, with 19 bases in between. CDR3 length: 17 residues. DNA for the CDR3: TGTGCCTGGAGTCAGGGGTTTGGAGGAGAGACTGGAAACACCATATATTTT. The encoded protein is CAWSQGFGGETGNTIYF.

The chain combines TRBV29-1 with TRBJ2-1; TRBD1 agrees at 8 bases. V shed 6 bases, J shed 8 bases, and the junction held 9 bases outside the gene matches. The CDR3 has 13 amino acids. CDR1 is SQVTM, CDR2 ANQGSEA, per germline. The CDR3 spells CSVAGQGLHEQFF. Written as DNA, the CDR3 is TGCAGCGTAGCCGGACAGGGATTGCATGAGCAGTTCTTC.

V usage is TRBV7-9 and J usage is TRBJ2-7; D might be TRBD1 (6 bases). The CDR3 sequence is 13 residues long. V was clipped by 5 bases and J by 5 bases, with 13 bases between them. Germline-derived CDR1 and CDR2 are SEHNR and FQNEAQ (reference sequence). The CDR3 protein is CASSPQGLHEQYF. DNA for the CDR3: TGTGCCAGCAGCCCCCAGGGGCTCCACGAGCAGTACTTC.

The J gene is TRBJ2-7, the V gene TRBV27, with 11 bases fitting TRBD1. J gave up 5 bases and V 6 bases, and 6 bases lay outside the gene matches. The CDR3 runs 14 residues. CDR1 and CDR2 (germline): MNHEY, SMNVEV (reference sequence). CDR3 bases: TGTGCCAGCAGCCTCGGACAGGGGGCGGACGAGCAGTACTTC. Protein: CASSLGQGADEQYF.

The chain couples TRBV11-2 to TRBJ2-1, with 11 nucleotides matching TRBD2. The CDR3 loop spans 18 amino acids. Germline V gene lookup returns CDR1 SGHAT and CDR2 FQNNGV. Trimming took 6 bases from V and 1 from J; bases not matched to a gene: 11. The CDR3: CASRAYRASGGSYNEQFF. CDR3 coding DNA: TGTGCCAGCAGAGCTTATCGGGCTAGCGGGGGGTCCTACAATGAGCAGTTCTTC.

This chain joins TRBV2 and TRBJ2-5; D uncertain. The CDR3 is made up of 11 amino acids. CDR1 and CDR2 (germline): SNHLY, FYNNEI. Trimming left V 6 bases short and J 2 bases short, with 4 bases between. The CDR3 region has the DNA TGTGCCAGCAGGCTACAAGAGACCCAGTACTTC. As protein: CASRLQETQYF.

The chain joins TRBV27 to TRBJ2-3; TRBD1 matches 7 bases. This CDR3 region has 15 residues. Per germline, CDR1 MNHEY and CDR2 SMNVEV (reference sequence). Germline trimming cut 3 bases from V and 6 bases from J; bases unmatched to any gene: 9. The CDR3 sequence: CASSLLQGLGDTQYF. The CDR3 coding sequence is TGTGCCAGCAGTTTGTTACAGGGGCTCGGTGATACGCAGTATTTT.

The chain joins TRBV30 to TRBJ2-5, with 8 bases that match TRBD1. Trimming at V came to 2 bases and at J to 4 bases, leaving 6 bases not matched to a gene. The CDR3 totals 14 residues. Germline V gene sequence: CDR1 GTSNPN, CDR2 SVGIG (reference sequence). The CDR3 is CAWSTTGGLETQYF. CDR3 in DNA: TGTGCCTGGAGTACAACAGGGGGGTTAGAGACCCAGTACTTC.

By frequency in the sample, this clone is medium-sized. The J gene is TRBJ2-7, the V gene TRBV9, with 8 bases that match TRBD2. The CDR3 has 15 residues. Germline-derived CDR1 and CDR2 are SGDLS and YYNGEE. The junction had 8 bases not matched to a gene; V was cut back by 0 bases and J by 6 bases. CDR3 loop: CASSVASGSFGEQYF. The CDR3 nucleotides read TGTGCCAGCAGCGTAGCCAGCGGGAGTTTCGGCGAGCAGTACTTC. Filled out from reference TRBV9 and TRBJ2-7, the complete variable domain reads DSGVTQTPKHLITATGQRVTLRCSPRSGDLSVYWYQQSLDQGLQFLIQYYNGEERAKGNILERFSAQQFPDLHSELNLSSLELGDSALYFCASSVASGSFGEQYFGPGTRLTVT.

In its sample, this clone was seen a few times. The gene calls are TRBV14 and TRBJ2-7, with TRBD1 matching 8 bases. J lost 4 bases, V lost 4 bases, and 12 bases had no gene match. This CDR3 has 16 residues. Looked up from germline, CDR1 is SGHDN and CDR2 is FVKESK. In nucleotides, the CDR3 is TGTGCCAGCAGCCCCCTCCGGTCGACAGGGGAATACGAGCAGTACTTC. Protein product: CASSPLRSTGEYEQYF. The complete variable domain, with remaining parts taken from reference TRBV14 and TRBJ2-7, reads EAGVTQFPSHSVIEKGQTVTLRCDPISGHDNLYWYRRVMGKEIKFLLHFVKESKQDESGMPNNRFLAERTGGTYSTLKVQPAELEDSGVYFCASSPLRSTGEYEQYFGPGTRLTVT.

The chain recombines TRBV27 with TRBJ2-1, with TRBD2 identical over 12 bases. Per the germline V gene, CDR1 is MNHEY and CDR2 is SMNVEV (reference sequence). With V trimmed by 3 bases and J by 7 bases, 7 bases remained unmatched. This CDR3 has 16 residues. In nucleotides, the CDR3 is TGTGCCAGCAGTTTTATCAGCGGACTAGCGGGAAATGAGCAGTTCTTC. As protein: CASSFISGLAGNEQFF.

The chain carries TRBV19 and TRBJ2-1, with unresolved D. There are 15 residues in the CDR3. V lost 3 bases and J lost 2, with 11 bases in between. CDR1 LNHDA and CDR2 SQIVND come from the germline V gene (reference sequence). The CDR3 bases are TGTGCCAGTAGTATTCAGCTAGTAGCCTACAATGAGCAGTTCTTC. Translation gives CASSIQLVAYNEQFF.

The chain joins TRBV19 to TRBJ2-2, with TRBD2 matching over 11 bases. The J segment lost 1 base and the V segment lost 1 base, leaving 2 bases of the junction unmatched. Germline lookup yields CDR1 LNHDA and CDR2 SQIVND (reference sequence). The CDR3 extends over 17 amino acids. CDR3 DNA: TGTGCCAGTAGTATAGGTCTAGCGGGGGGGAACACCGGGGAGCTGTTTTTT. It translates to CASSIGLAGGNTGELFF.

The chain recombines TRBV27 with TRBJ1-1; D not resolved. CDR1 MNHEY and CDR2 SMNVEV come from the germline V gene (reference sequence). The germline V and J ends were trimmed by 8 bases and 2 bases, with 12 bases remaining between them. The CDR3 totals 13 residues. As DNA, the CDR3 is TGTGCCAGCGGTCGGCCGGGAAACACTGAAGCTTTCTTT. Its translation is CASGRPGNTEAFF.

This sequence joins TRBV11-3 and TRBJ2-5, with D perhaps matching TRBD2 (5 bases). Germline V CDR1 and CDR2: SGHNT, YENEEA. The CDR3 runs 17 residues. The V end lost 3 bases, the J end lost 4 bases, and 21 bases lay between the germline ends. CDR3 in amino acids: CASSLSRNSVWGETQYF. The CDR3 DNA reads TGTGCCAGCAGCTTGTCTCGGAATAGCGTTTGGGGAGAGACCCAGTACTTC.